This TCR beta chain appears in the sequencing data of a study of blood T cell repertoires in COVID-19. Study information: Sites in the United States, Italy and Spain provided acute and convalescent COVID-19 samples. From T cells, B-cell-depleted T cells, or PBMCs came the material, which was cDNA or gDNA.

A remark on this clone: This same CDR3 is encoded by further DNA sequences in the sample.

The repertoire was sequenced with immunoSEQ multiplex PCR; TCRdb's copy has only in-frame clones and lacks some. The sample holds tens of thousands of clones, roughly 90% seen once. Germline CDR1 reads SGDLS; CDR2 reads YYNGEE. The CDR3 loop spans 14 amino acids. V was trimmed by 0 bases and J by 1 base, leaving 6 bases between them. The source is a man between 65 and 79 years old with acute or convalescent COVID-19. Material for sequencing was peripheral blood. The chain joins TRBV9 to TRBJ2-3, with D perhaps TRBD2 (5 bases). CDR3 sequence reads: CASSVGRGTDTQYF. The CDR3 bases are TGTGCCAGCAGCGTAGGGCGGGGCACAGATACGCAGTATTTT.